The 27 T cell receptor beta chains below all came from one sample that was sequenced in a study of blood T cell repertoires in COVID-19. Sequencing used immunoSEQ multiplex PCR; TCRdb keeps in-frame clones, though not all of them. Of around 30,000 clones in the sample, 65% to 90% are singletons; the top ten hold under 8.5%. Sequencing input: peripheral blood. These receptor sequences come from a man in his fifties or sixties with active COVID-19.

The chain employs TRBV11-2 and TRBJ2-5; 11 nucleotides agree with TRBD2. The CDR3 is made up of 13 amino acids. CDR1 is SGHAT, CDR2 FQNNGV, per germline. The J segment lost 7 bases and the V segment lost 5 bases, leaving 3 bases of the junction unmatched. The CDR3 reads CASSPGTSGTQYF. CDR3 DNA: TGTGCCAGCAGCCCCGGGACTAGCGGGACCCAGTACTTC.

The V gene is TRBV5-1, the J gene TRBJ2-1; 12 bases match TRBD2. V shed 0 bases, J shed 4 bases, and the junction held 5 bases outside the gene matches. The CDR3 totals 17 residues. Germline V gene data show CDR1 as SGHRS and CDR2 as YFSETQ. The CDR3 region is CASSLASTSGGYNEQFF. CDR3 DNA: TGCGCCAGCAGCTTGGCTTCAACTAGCGGGGGGTACAATGAGCAGTTCTTC.

In DNA, the CDR3 is TGTGCCACCAGGGGGACTAGCGGGAGGGCCGGGAATGAGCAGTTCTTC. Protein: CATRGTSGRAGNEQFF. The rearrangement joins TRBV24-1 to TRBJ2-1, with TRBD2 identical over 16 bases. V lost 7 bases and J lost 7; bases outside the gene matches: 6. CDR1 is KGHDR, CDR2 SFDVKD, per germline. The CDR3 contains 16 residues.

This chain connects TRBV6-1 to TRBJ1-5; perhaps TRBD1 as D (5 bases). The germline CDR1 and CDR2 sequences are MNHNS and SASEGT. Trimming shortened V by 3 bases and J by 2 bases, and 14 bases separated the two germline ends. This CDR3 has 16 residues. CDR3: CASSDWGVIGNQPQHF. For the CDR3, the DNA is TGTGCCAGCAGTGATTGGGGGGTTATCGGCAATCAGCCCCAGCATTTT.

The chain uses TRBV29-1 and TRBJ2-1; the D gene is possibly TRBD1 (6 bases). Germline lookup yields CDR1 SQVTM and CDR2 ANQGSEA. V lost 7 bases and J 4 bases, leaving 14 bases between the germline ends. CDR3 length equals 13 residues. The CDR3 protein is CSGGNRDYNEQFF. In DNA form, the CDR3 reads TGCAGCGGGGGGAACAGGGATTACAATGAGCAGTTCTTC.

The chain is built from TRBV2 and TRBJ2-1, with 8 bases that match TRBD2. J was trimmed by 8 bases and V by 4 bases; bases with no gene match: 4. Germline lookup yields CDR1 SNHLY and CDR2 FYNNEI. The length of the CDR3 is 13 residues. CDR3 protein: CASSVGGRYEQFF. CDR3 DNA: TGTGCCAGCAGTGTTGGCGGGAGGTATGAGCAGTTCTTC.

This sequence joins TRBV18 and TRBJ1-5, with 7 bases fitting TRBD1. The trim removed 3 bases at V and 5 bases at J, leaving 13 bases unmatched. Germline assignment: CDR1 KGHSH and CDR2 LQKENI. The CDR3 spans 17 residues. The CDR3 DNA is TGTGCCAGCTCACCCGTCGCGGGCAAGGGGGCGGATCAGCCCCAGCATTTT. Translating it yields CASSPVAGKGADQPQHF.

The chain couples TRBV11-3 to TRBJ2-5, with a weak D call TRBD1 (6 bases). This CDR3 region has 16 residues. The germline V gene has CDR1 SGHNT and CDR2 YENEEA. Trimming took off 1 base at V and 2 bases at J, with 14 bases between the two ends. The DNA for the CDR3 is TGTGCCAGCAGCTTAGGATTGAAGGGACAACAAGAGACCCAGTACTTC. Translating it yields CASSLGLKGQQETQYF.

The chain has TRBV14 and TRBJ2-5; perhaps TRBD1 as D (6 bases). V gave up 4 bases and J gave up 5 bases, with 14 bases separating them. Looked up from germline, CDR1 is SGHDN and CDR2 is FVKESK. This CDR3 comprises 14 residues. CDR3 amino acids: CASSPQRGTETQYF. CDR3 nucleotides: TGTGCCAGCAGCCCCCAGAGGGGGACGGAGACCCAGTACTTC.

The chain joins TRBV28 to TRBJ2-3, with 11 positions matching TRBD2. With V trimmed by 2 bases and J by 4 bases, 11 bases remained unmatched. CDR3 length: 18 residues. Germline V gives CDR1 MDHEN, CDR2 SYDVKM. The DNA of the CDR3 is TGTGCCAGCAGTTTAGGGACTAGCGGTCGTAGGCGGGCAGATACGCAGTATTTT. This translates into CASSLGTSGRRRADTQYF. The variable domain in full, completed from reference TRBV28 and TRBJ2-3, reads DVKVTQSSRYLVKRTGEKVFLECVQDMDHENMFWYRQDPGLGLRLIYFSYDVKMKEKGDIPEGYSVSREKKERFSLILESASTNQTSMYLCASSLGTSGRRRADTQYFGPGTRLTVL.

This clone was observed a few times. The V call is TRBV28, the J call TRBJ1-2, with TRBD1 matching 7 bases. The CDR3 consists of 14 residues. V was pared by 4 bases and J by 5 bases, with 7 bases of the junction left unmatched. Germline-derived CDR1 and CDR2 are MDHEN and SYDVKM. This CDR3 is CASSSRQGLYGYTF. DNA of the CDR3: TGTGCCAGCAGTTCCCGACAGGGATTGTATGGCTACACCTTC.

This clone occurred a few times. J is TRBJ1-6 and V is TRBV6-4, with unresolved D. CDR3 length: 14 amino acids. Germline values: CDR1 MRHNA, CDR2 SNTAGT. V was pared by 7 bases and J by 7 bases, with 14 bases between. CDR3: CASTPNPGNSPLHF. The CDR3 nucleotides read TGTGCCAGCACTCCAAACCCGGGGAATTCACCCCTCCACTTT.

The chain links TRBV6-6 to TRBJ1-1; 9 nucleotides agree with TRBD1. Germline V CDR1 and CDR2: MNHNY, SVGAGI (reference sequence). There are 15 residues in the CDR3. The trim removed 5 bases at V and 4 bases at J, leaving 8 bases unmatched. CDR3 bases: TGTGCCAGCAGTGACCACAGGGGGCTATCCACTGAAGCTTTCTTT. This encodes CASSDHRGLSTEAFF.

The V gene is TRBV6-4, the J gene TRBJ2-1; TRBD2 agrees at 10 bases. The CDR3 extends over 11 amino acids. V dropped 6 bases and J dropped 15; count of bases not matched to a gene: 5. Germline CDR1 is MRHNA and CDR2 is SNTAGT. The CDR3 nucleotides read TGTGCCAGCAGAACCGGGACTAGCGTGTTCTTC. Its translation: CASRTGTSVFF.

The chain's CDR3 is CATSRSRDSYEQYF. The CDR3 nucleotides are TGTGCCACCAGCAGATCCCGGGACAGCTACGAGCAGTACTTC. The V and J genes are TRBV15 and TRBJ2-7; TRBD1 agrees at 7 bases. CDR3 size: 14 residues. V shed 2 bases and J 3 bases; nucleotides not matched to a gene: 4. Germline assignment: CDR1 LNHNV and CDR2 YYDKDF (reference sequence).

The V call is TRBV6-5, the J call TRBJ2-3; no clear D gene. The CDR3 is made up of 16 amino acids. V shed 0 bases and J shed 1 base, with 11 bases lying between them. Per germline, CDR1 MNHEY and CDR2 SVGAGI. CDR3 amino acids: CASSYSKPPGTDTQYF. For the CDR3, the DNA is TGTGCCAGCAGTTACTCGAAACCTCCGGGCACAGATACGCAGTATTTT.

The chain uses TRBV6-5 and TRBJ2-1; D is possibly TRBD2 (5 bases). The germline V gene has CDR1 MNHEY and CDR2 SVGAGI. V was pared by 1 base and J by 15 bases, with 16 bases between. CDR3 size: 13 residues. The CDR3 protein is CASSYLLDTKAFF. The CDR3 DNA reads as TGTGCCAGCAGTTACTTACTAGATACTAAGGCGTTCTTC.

This clone was seen just once. The chain uses TRBV10-2 and TRBJ2-5, with TRBD2 matching 7 bases. V dropped 0 bases and J dropped 0; count of bases not matched to a gene: 7. The germline gives CDR1 WSHSY, CDR2 SAAADI. This CDR3 is built from 17 residues. This CDR3 reads CASSESIRLADQETQYF. The CDR3 DNA is TGCGCCAGCAGTGAGTCAATTAGGCTAGCGGACCAAGAGACCCAGTACTTC.

This rearrangement joins TRBV4-1 to TRBJ2-3; D call uncertain. Trimming left V 1 base short and J 0 bases short, with 8 bases between. Germline-derived CDR1 and CDR2 are MGHRA and YSYEKL. The CDR3 sequence is 15 residues long. The CDR3 here is CASSQGGASTDTQYF. The CDR3 nucleotides are TGCGCCAGCAGCCAAGGCGGAGCTAGCACAGATACGCAGTATTTT.

This sequence joins TRBV11-2 and TRBJ1-1; D gene unclear. The CDR3 is made up of 15 amino acids. The germline V gene encodes CDR1 SGHAT and CDR2 FQNNGV. V lost 5 bases and J lost 0, with 13 bases in between. CDR3: CASSPRPRLNTEAFF. As DNA, the CDR3 is TGTGCCAGCAGCCCGAGGCCTCGCCTGAACACTGAAGCTTTCTTT. Full variable domain (missing parts from reference TRBV11-2 and TRBJ1-1): EAGVAQSPRYKIIEKRQSVAFWCNPISGHATLYWYQQILGQGPKLLIQFQNNGVVDDSQLPKDRFSAERLKGVDSTLKIQPAKLEDSAVYLCASSPRPRLNTEAFFGQGTRLTVV.

This clone showed up just once. V is TRBV19 and J is TRBJ2-1; perhaps TRBD2 as D (7 bases). Trimming shortened V by 4 bases and J by 4 bases, and 14 bases separated the two germline ends. The CDR3 contains 15 residues. Per germline, CDR1 LNHDA and CDR2 SQIVND (reference sequence). CDR3 DNA sequence: TGTGCCAGTAGTAAGGAGGGAGGGGGTTACAATGAGCAGTTCTTC. It translates to CASSKEGGGYNEQFF.

This clone was detected only a few times. The rearrangement links TRBV5-1 to TRBJ1-2; 9 bases fit TRBD1. The J segment lost 0 bases and the V segment lost 1 base, leaving 13 bases of the junction unmatched. CDR3 length: 19 amino acids. The germline CDR1 and CDR2 sequences are SGHRS and YFSETQ. DNA for the CDR3: TGCGCCAGCAGCTTGTGGGGGACAGGGACCGGGGCTTCTAACTATGGCTACACCTTC. This gives the protein CASSLWGTGTGASNYGYTF.

The chain links TRBV2 to TRBJ1-5; D might be TRBD1 (6 bases). This CDR3 is built from 15 residues. Between the trimmed V and J ends, which lost 3 bases and 3 bases, there was a span of 12 bases. Germline V lookup: CDR1 SNHLY, CDR2 FYNNEI. Written as DNA, the CDR3 is TGTGCCAGCAGTGAGGGAAGGGGGTACAATCAGCCCCAGCATTTT. It is translated as CASSEGRGYNQPQHF.

The rearrangement joins TRBV15 to TRBJ2-5; 11 bases map to TRBD2. V was pared by 6 bases and J by 5 bases, with 8 bases of the junction left unmatched. This CDR3 spans 15 amino acids. Germline values: CDR1 LNHNV, CDR2 YYDKDF (reference sequence). CDR3 DNA sequence: TGTGCCACCAGAAATAGCGGGAGGGCCTTGGAGACCCAGTACTTC. It yields the protein CATRNSGRALETQYF.

The chain employs TRBV5-1 and TRBJ2-1, with D possibly matching TRBD1 (6 bases). Germline V gene lookup returns CDR1 SGHRS and CDR2 YFSETQ. The CDR3 sequence is 13 residues long. Trimming stripped 3 bases from V and 6 bases from J, with 10 bases between. CDR3 sequence: CASSSRGVNEQFF. The CDR3 bases are TGCGCCAGCAGCTCCAGGGGTGTCAATGAGCAGTTCTTC.

The chain couples TRBV2 to TRBJ2-1; TRBD2 is a possible D gene (5 bases). Trimming took 10 bases from V and 0 from J, leaving 16 bases between them. Germline assignment: CDR1 SNHLY and CDR2 FYNNEI. This CDR3 contains 15 residues. The CDR3 sequence: CAILSMRASYNEQFF. DNA for the CDR3: TGTGCCATTCTTAGTATGAGGGCCTCCTACAATGAGCAGTTCTTC.

The chain carries TRBV10-2 and TRBJ2-7; D unresolved. Trimming removed 8 bases at V and 3 bases at J, with 14 bases between. From germline, CDR1 is WSHSY and CDR2 SAAADI. The CDR3 has 13 residues. CDR3 loop: CASAGELHYEQYF. The CDR3 nucleotides read TGCGCCAGCGCTGGAGAGCTACACTACGAGCAGTACTTC.